The 25 T cell receptor beta chains in this list originate from one sample, sequenced in a study of cytomegalovirus exposure and HLA in healthy donors (dated by TCRdb to 2015 to 2018). The library relied on the immunoSEQ multiplex PCR assay. For the multiplex PCR, a mixture combining 60 forward primers for TCR Vbeta segments and 13 reverse primers for TCR Jbeta segments was used. TCRdb re-hosts the immuneACCESS table, in-frame sequences only. Its copies lack some clones; in the studies checked, an unresolved V gene accounts for under half of them, and the cause for the rest is not known. Across this sample there are around 220,000 clones, with more than 60% seen only once. Of the sample, around a sixth is held by the ten largest clones. The sequenced sample consisted of PBMCs. The source of these receptors is a man in his forties in good health and CMV-seronegative.

The chain links TRBV25-1 to TRBJ2-3; 8 bases are shared with TRBD2. The CDR3 runs to 16 residues. The germline gives CDR1 MGHDK, CDR2 SYGVNS. Trimming removed 3 bases from V and 2 bases from J; junction bases left unmatched: 7. The CDR3 region is CASSEGILAVTDTQYF. For the CDR3, the DNA is TGTGCCAGCAGTGAGGGGATACTAGCGGTCACAGATACGCAGTATTTT.

The V call is TRBV5-4, the J call TRBJ2-7; 7 bases are shared with TRBD1. Germline assignment: CDR1 SGHNT and CDR2 YYREEE (reference sequence). The CDR3 is made up of 15 amino acids. With V trimmed by 0 bases and J by 0 bases, 3 bases remained unmatched. CDR3: CASSLGQGSSYEQYF. The CDR3 region has the DNA TGTGCCAGCAGCTTGGGACAGGGAAGCTCCTACGAGCAGTACTTC.

The genes are TRBV10-3 and TRBJ1-3; TRBD1 is a possible D gene (6 bases). Trimming left V 6 bases short and J 3 bases short, with 12 bases between. The germline V gene has CDR1 ENHRY and CDR2 SYGVKD. The CDR3 contains 14 residues. This CDR3 is CAISRGPLGNTIYF. DNA for the CDR3: TGTGCCATCAGCAGGGGACCGCTTGGAAACACCATATATTTT.

The chain uses TRBV28 and TRBJ2-7; 10 nucleotides match TRBD1. The CDR3 extends over 14 amino acids. Germline values: CDR1 MDHEN, CDR2 SYDVKM. The junction had 6 bases not matched to a gene; V was cut back by 6 bases and J by 4 bases. The CDR3 sequence: CASSRRGQGYEQYF. DNA of the CDR3: TGTGCCAGCAGCCGCCGGGGACAGGGGTACGAGCAGTACTTC.

The chain has TRBV19 and TRBJ1-2; D not certain. The CDR3 covers 15 residues. Trimming stripped 6 bases from V and 4 bases from J, with 18 bases between. The germline CDR1 and CDR2 sequences are LNHDA and SQIVND (reference sequence). In nucleotides, the CDR3 is TGTGCCAGTAGCGTCGGCGGGGTCTCGGGCTATGGCTACACCTTC. Protein product: CASSVGGVSGYGYTF.

This rearrangement joins TRBV9 to TRBJ1-2, with 9 positions matching TRBD1. With 2 bases clipped from V and 3 bases from J, the junction kept 2 bases outside the gene matches. Germline loops: CDR1 SGDLS, CDR2 YYNGEE. This CDR3 contains 14 residues. The CDR3 region has the DNA TGTGCCAGCAGCGTGGGACAGGGAGACTATGGCTACACCTTC. Amino acid sequence: CASSVGQGDYGYTF.

This rearrangement joins TRBV5-4 to TRBJ2-7; 7 nucleotides line up with TRBD2. CDR3 length: 13 residues. V shed 4 bases and J 6 bases; nucleotides not matched to a gene: 7. Germline V gene data show CDR1 as SGHNT and CDR2 as YYREEE (reference sequence). The CDR3 here is CASSGGDFSEQYF. The CDR3 DNA reads TGTGCCAGCAGCGGGGGGGACTTCTCCGAGCAGTACTTC.

The chain employs TRBV6-5 and TRBJ2-3, with TRBD2 matching 9 bases. V was clipped by 0 bases and J by 2 bases; unmatched bases: 3. Germline V gives CDR1 MNHEY, CDR2 SVGAGI. CDR3 length equals 16 residues. The CDR3 DNA is TGTGCCAGCAGTTACTCACTAGCGGGCCTCACAGATACGCAGTATTTT. Its protein product is CASSYSLAGLTDTQYF.

The chain recombines TRBV10-3 with TRBJ2-5, with D possibly TRBD1 on 6 matching bases. The J call is in doubt because the DNA end fits TRBJ2-7 better. The V gene's germline CDR1 is ENHRY and CDR2 SYGVKD. The CDR3 length is 14 residues. CDR3 sequence reads: CAARNREDTYEQYF. The CDR3 region has the DNA TGTGCCGCACGAAACAGGGAAGACACCTACGAGCAGTACTTC.

The rearrangement uses TRBV6-6 and TRBJ1-6, with D possibly being TRBD1 (5 bases). CDR3 size: 14 residues. V lost 3 bases, J lost 5 bases, and 8 bases lay in between. Looked up from germline, CDR1 is MNHNY and CDR2 is SVGAGI (reference sequence). The CDR3 bases are TGTGCCAGCAGTTATGGCAGGGATAATTCACCCCTCCACTTT. Amino acid sequence: CASSYGRDNSPLHF.

The table lists this clone with a count of one. The V call is TRBV7-2, the J call TRBJ1-4; 7 bases line up with TRBD1. Germline-derived CDR1 and CDR2 are SGHTA and FQGNSA. V shed 5 bases and J 7 bases; nucleotides not matched to a gene: 7. The CDR3 spans 14 residues. As DNA, the CDR3 is TGTGCCAGCAGCCACCAGGGGGAAAGTGAAAAACTGTTTTTT. It specifies CASSHQGESEKLFF.

In the case of this clone: The germline gene is not matched at one end of the junction; a read error may be the cause. J is TRBJ1-3 and V is TRBV6-5; no reliable D call. The CDR3 consists of 16 residues. CDR1 MNHEY and CDR2 SVGAGI come from the germline V gene. DNA of the CDR3: TGTGCCGGCAGTTTTTCGAAGGGAGACTCTGGAAACACCATATATTTT. It translates to CAGSFSKGDSGNTIYF.

The chain uses TRBV18 and TRBJ2-7; tentative D call: TRBD1 (6 bases). From germline, CDR1 is KGHSH and CDR2 LQKENI. This CDR3 is built from 16 residues. Trimming removed 1 base at V and 1 base at J, with 14 bases between. The CDR3 here is CASSPQTGRNSYEQYF. CDR3 coding DNA: TGTGCCAGCTCACCACAGACAGGAAGAAATTCCTACGAGCAGTACTTC.

The chain links TRBV5-1 to TRBJ1-2; 7 bases fit TRBD1. With V trimmed by 3 bases and J by 5 bases, 10 bases remained unmatched. The CDR3 has 15 amino acids. Looked up from germline, CDR1 is SGHRS and CDR2 is YFSETQ. CDR3 nucleotide sequence: TGCGCCAGCAGCTCGGGACAGCCGAAGCCGTATGGCTACACCTTC. Encoded protein: CASSSGQPKPYGYTF.

The chain carries TRBV7-3 and TRBJ2-3; 10 bases fit TRBD2. This CDR3 has 16 amino acids. CDR1 SGHTA and CDR2 FQGTGA come from the germline V gene. J was trimmed by 1 base and V by 5 bases; bases with no gene match: 6. The CDR3, as DNA: TGTGCCAGCAGCCCCCAGCTAGCGGGAGGCACAGATACGCAGTATTTT. This codes for CASSPQLAGGTDTQYF.

The sample holds one count of this clone. The CDR3 DNA sequence: TGTGCCTGGCTTGGTCCCGGTCCGGCGGGCTACAATGAGCAGTTCTTC. This encodes CAWLGPGPAGYNEQFF. V gene TRBV30 combines with J gene TRBJ2-1, with D maybe TRBD2 (5 bases). The CDR3 loop spans 16 amino acids. Looked up from germline, CDR1 is GTSNPN and CDR2 is SVGIG (reference sequence). V was pared by 5 bases and J by 3 bases, with 20 bases between.

This clone was seen only once. This chain's CDR3 is CASSLGTSGGTANTGELFF. The DNA of the CDR3 is TGTGCCAGCAGCCTTGGGACTAGCGGGGGGACCGCGAACACCGGGGAGCTGTTTTTT. This chain links TRBV4-2 with TRBJ2-2, with 15 nucleotides matching TRBD2. The CDR3 has 19 amino acids. Germline lookup yields CDR1 LGHNA and CDR2 YNFKEQ. J was trimmed by 0 bases and V by 4 bases; bases with no gene match: 6.

The rearrangement joins TRBV6-5 to TRBJ1-2; TRBD1 aligns across 9 bases. The V and J ends lost 4 bases and 8 bases, in that order; junction bases with no gene match: 8. The CDR3 runs 14 residues. Germline V gene sequence: CDR1 MNHEY, CDR2 SVGAGI. CDR3 nucleotides: TGTGCCAGCAGTTTGTCCGGGACAGGGACAGGCTACACCTTC. Translating it yields CASSLSGTGTGYTF.

This clone came up a few times. V and J are TRBV6-1 and TRBJ2-3; 8 nucleotides match TRBD1. Trimming cost V 3 bases and J 6 bases; bases outside gene matches: 11. CDR1 and CDR2 from the germline V gene are MNHNS and SASEGT. This CDR3 region has 16 residues. The CDR3 nucleotides read TGTGCCAGCAGTGAGACGCAGGGGGCCTGGGGCGATACGCAGTATTTT. Translation: CASSETQGAWGDTQYF.

The rearrangement joins TRBV5-5 to TRBJ2-2, with TRBD1 identical over 9 bases. The CDR3 runs 14 residues. Germline V CDR1 and CDR2: SGHKS, YYEKEE (reference sequence). The V and J ends lost 6 bases and 3 bases, in that order; junction bases with no gene match: 3. CDR3 nucleotides: TGTGCCAGCAAGCGGACAGGGGACACCGGGGAGCTGTTTTTT. Its protein is CASKRTGDTGELFF.

The chain couples TRBV25-1 to TRBJ2-4; 8 nucleotides agree with TRBD1. The germline V gene has CDR1 MGHDK and CDR2 SYGVNS. The CDR3 is made up of 16 amino acids. The ends lost 0 bases at V and 5 bases at J; junction bases unmatched: 6. Here the CDR3 DNA reads TGTGCCAGCAGTGAATACCTACAGGGACAGGAAAACATTCAGTACTTC. The encoded protein is CASSEYLQGQENIQYF.

The V gene is TRBV29-1, the J gene TRBJ2-7; the match to TRBD2 covers 8 bases. This CDR3 is 16 amino acids long. V lost 1 base and J lost 7; bases outside the gene matches: 15. Looked up from germline, CDR1 is SQVTM and CDR2 is ANQGSEA. CDR3 loop: CSVEAGVAAGVGEQYF. Here the CDR3 DNA reads TGCAGCGTTGAAGCTGGGGTGGCAGCGGGAGTCGGAGAGCAGTACTTC.

This clone came up once. V gene TRBV4-1 combines with J gene TRBJ2-1, with 8 bases matching TRBD2. Trimming took 3 bases from V and 9 from J; bases not matched to a gene: 10. The germline CDR1 and CDR2 sequences are MGHRA and YSYEKL. The CDR3 extends over 15 amino acids. The CDR3 nucleotides read TGCGCCAGCAGCCAGGAAGCGGGAGTCAAACGTGAGCAGTTCTTC. Protein sequence: CASSQEAGVKREQFF.

The V gene is TRBV7-8, the J gene TRBJ1-2; D is unclear. Germline V CDR1 and CDR2: SGHVS, FQNEAQ. V dropped 4 bases and J dropped 6 bases, with 6 bases sitting between them. This CDR3 contains 11 residues. The CDR3 nucleotides read TGTGCCAGCAGCTCAAAGCATGGCTACACCTTC. It codes for CASSSKHGYTF.

This clone was counted only a few times. J is TRBJ2-3 and V is TRBV19; 7 positions agree with TRBD2. This CDR3 comprises 13 residues. The V and J ends lost 4 bases and 2 bases, in that order; junction bases with no gene match: 0. Looked up from germline, CDR1 is LNHDA and CDR2 is SQIVND (reference sequence). The CDR3 coding sequence is TGTGCCAGTAGTAGGGACTACACAGATACGCAGTATTTT. Encoded protein: CASSRDYTDTQYF.